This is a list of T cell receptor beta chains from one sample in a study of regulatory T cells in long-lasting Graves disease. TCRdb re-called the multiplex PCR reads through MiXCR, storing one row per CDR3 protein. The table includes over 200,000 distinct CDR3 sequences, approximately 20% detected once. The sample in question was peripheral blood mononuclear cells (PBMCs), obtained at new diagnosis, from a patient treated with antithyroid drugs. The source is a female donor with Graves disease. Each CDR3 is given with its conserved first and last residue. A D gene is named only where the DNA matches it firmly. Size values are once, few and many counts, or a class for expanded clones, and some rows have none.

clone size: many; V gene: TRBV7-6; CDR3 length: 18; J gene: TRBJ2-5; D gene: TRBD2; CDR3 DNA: TGTGCCAGCAGCTTAGCGCCCCTTCACCGGGAGGCGGGCGAGACCCAGTACTTC; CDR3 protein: CASSLAPLHREAGETQYF
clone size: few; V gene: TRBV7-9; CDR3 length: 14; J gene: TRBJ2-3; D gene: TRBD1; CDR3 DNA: TGTGCCAGCAGCCCGGGACAGGCCCAAGATACGCAGTATTTT; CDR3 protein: CASSPGQAQDTQYF
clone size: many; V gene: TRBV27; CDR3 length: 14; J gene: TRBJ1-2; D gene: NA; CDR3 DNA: TGTGCCAGCAGTTTCCAACCGGAAGGGTATGGCTACACCTTC; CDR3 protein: CASSFQPEGYGYTF
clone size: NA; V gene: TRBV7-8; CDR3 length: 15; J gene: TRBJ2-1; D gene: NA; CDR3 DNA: TGTGCCAGCAGACGCCTAGGGGCCTCCTACAATGAGCAGTTCTTC; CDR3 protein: CASRRLGASYNEQFF
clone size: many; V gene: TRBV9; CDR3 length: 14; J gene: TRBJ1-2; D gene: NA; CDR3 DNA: TGTGCCAGCAGCGTAGTAGACAAGCCGCGGGGCTACACCTTC; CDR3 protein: CASSVVDKPRGYTF
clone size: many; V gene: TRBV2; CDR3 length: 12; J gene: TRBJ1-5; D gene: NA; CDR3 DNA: TGTGCCAGCAGGAGAGGGAATCAGCCCCAGCATTTT; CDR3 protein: CASRRGNQPQHF
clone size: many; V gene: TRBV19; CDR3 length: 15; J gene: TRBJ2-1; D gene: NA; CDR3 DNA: TGTGCCAGTAGTATGTTTCCGAATACCTACAATGAGCAGTTCTTC; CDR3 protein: CASSMFPNTYNEQFF
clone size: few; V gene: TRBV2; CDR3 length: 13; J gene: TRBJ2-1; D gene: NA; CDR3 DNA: TGTGCCAGCAGTCAGAGCTCCTACAATGAGCAGTTCTTC; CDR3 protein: CASSQSSYNEQFF
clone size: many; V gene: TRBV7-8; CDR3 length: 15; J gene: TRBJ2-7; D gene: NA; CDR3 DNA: TGTGCCAGCAGCACCCACAGCTTGGGGCCCGGCGAGCAGTACTTC; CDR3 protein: CASSTHSLGPGEQYF
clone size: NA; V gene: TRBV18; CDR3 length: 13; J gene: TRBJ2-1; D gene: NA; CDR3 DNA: TGTGCCAGCTCACGTCTAGCGACCAATGAGCAGTTCTTC; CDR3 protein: CASSRLATNEQFF
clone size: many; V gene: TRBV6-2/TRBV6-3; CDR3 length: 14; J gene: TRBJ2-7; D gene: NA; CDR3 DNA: TGTGCCAGCAGTTACTCGAGTCCCTACGACGAGCAGTACTTC; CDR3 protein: CASSYSSPYDEQYF
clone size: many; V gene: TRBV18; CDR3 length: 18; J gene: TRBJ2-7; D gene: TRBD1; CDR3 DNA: TGTGCCAGCTCCGCCTACTCCGGCCTGGGACAGCTAGCCTACGAGCAGTACTTC; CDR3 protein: CASSAYSGLGQLAYEQYF
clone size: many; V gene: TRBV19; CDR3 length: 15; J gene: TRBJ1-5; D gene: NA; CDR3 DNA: TGTGCCAGTAGTATAGAACCTAACAGGGTTGAGCCCCAGCATTTT; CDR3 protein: CASSIEPNRVEPQHF
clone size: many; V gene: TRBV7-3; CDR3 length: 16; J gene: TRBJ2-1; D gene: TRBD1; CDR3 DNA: TGTGCCAGCAGCCCTACAGGGGGTTCCTCCTACAATGAGCAGTTCTTC; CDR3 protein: CASSPTGGSSYNEQFF
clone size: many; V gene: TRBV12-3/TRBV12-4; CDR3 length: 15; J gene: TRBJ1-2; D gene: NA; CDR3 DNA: TGTGCCAGCAGTTTATCCCTACAAGGGGGAACTGGCTACACCTTC; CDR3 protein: CASSLSLQGGTGYTF
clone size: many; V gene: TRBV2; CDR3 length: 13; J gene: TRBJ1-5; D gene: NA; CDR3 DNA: TGTGCCAGCAGCAAGATGGAGGGTCAGCCCCAGCATTTT; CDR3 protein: CASSKMEGQPQHF
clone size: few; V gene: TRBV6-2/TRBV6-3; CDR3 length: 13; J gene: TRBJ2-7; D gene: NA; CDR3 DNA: TGTGCCAGCAGTTACCCCTCAGGAGACGAGCGGTACTTC; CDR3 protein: CASSYPSGDERYF
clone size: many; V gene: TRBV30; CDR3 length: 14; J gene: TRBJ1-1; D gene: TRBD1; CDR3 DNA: TGTGCCTGGGTCGACAGGGGGCTAATCACTGAAGCTTTCTTT; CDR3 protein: CAWVDRGLITEAFF
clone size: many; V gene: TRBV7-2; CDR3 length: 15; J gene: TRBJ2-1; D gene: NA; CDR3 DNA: TGTGCCAGCAGCTTAATAATAGGAAGTCCTATTGAGCAGTTCTTC; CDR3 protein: CASSLIIGSPIEQFF
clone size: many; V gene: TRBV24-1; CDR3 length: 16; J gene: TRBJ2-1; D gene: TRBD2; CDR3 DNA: TGTGCCACCAGTGACCAAACTAGCGGGAGAGACAATGAGCAGTTCTTC; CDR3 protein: CATSDQTSGRDNEQFF
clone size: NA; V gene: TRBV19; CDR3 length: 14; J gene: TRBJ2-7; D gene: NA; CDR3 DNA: TGTGCCAGTAGTCCCCAGCGGACCTCCTACGAGCAGTACTTC; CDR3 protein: CASSPQRTSYEQYF
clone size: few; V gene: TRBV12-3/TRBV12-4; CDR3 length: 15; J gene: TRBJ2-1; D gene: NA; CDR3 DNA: TGTGCCAGCAGTTCAATCAGGGTATCCGACAATGAGCAGTTCTTC; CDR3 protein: CASSSIRVSDNEQFF
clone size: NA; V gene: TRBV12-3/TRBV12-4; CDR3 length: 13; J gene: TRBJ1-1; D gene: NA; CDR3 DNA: TGTGCCAGCAGTTTTTTTGAGGGCGCGGAAGCTTTCTTT; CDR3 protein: CASSFFEGAEAFF
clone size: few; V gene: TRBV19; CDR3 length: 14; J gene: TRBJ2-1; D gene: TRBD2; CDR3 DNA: TGTGCCAGTACCCTAGCGGGAGCCCTCAATGAGCAGTTCTTC; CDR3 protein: CASTLAGALNEQFF
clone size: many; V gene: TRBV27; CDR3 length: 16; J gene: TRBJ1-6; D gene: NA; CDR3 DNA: TGTGCCAGCAGTTCGCCCGGCAAGGTGGATAATTCACCCCTCCACTTT; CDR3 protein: CASSSPGKVDNSPLHF
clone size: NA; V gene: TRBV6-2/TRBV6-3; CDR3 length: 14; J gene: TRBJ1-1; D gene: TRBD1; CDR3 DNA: TGTGCCAGCAGGACCGGGACAGGGCGCACTGAAGCTTTCTTT; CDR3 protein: CASRTGTGRTEAFF
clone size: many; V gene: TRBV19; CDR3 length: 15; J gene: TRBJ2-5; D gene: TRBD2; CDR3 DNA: TGTGCCAGTAGATCCGGCGGGAGGGCCGATGAGACCCAGTACTTC; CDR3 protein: CASRSGGRADETQYF
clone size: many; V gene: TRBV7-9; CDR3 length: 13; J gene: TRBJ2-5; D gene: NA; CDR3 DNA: TGTGCCAGCAGCTCCAGACAGCAAGAGACCCAGTACTTC; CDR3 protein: CASSSRQQETQYF
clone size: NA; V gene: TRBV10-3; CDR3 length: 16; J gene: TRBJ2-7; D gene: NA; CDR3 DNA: TGTGCCATCAGTGATCTAGGGGGAGGGGGCCCCTACGAGCAGTACTTC; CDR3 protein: CAISDLGGGGPYEQYF
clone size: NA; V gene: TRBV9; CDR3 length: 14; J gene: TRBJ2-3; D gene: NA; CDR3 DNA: TGTGCCAGCAGCGATAGCGTGAGCACAGATACGCAGTATTTT; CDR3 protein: CASSDSVSTDTQYF
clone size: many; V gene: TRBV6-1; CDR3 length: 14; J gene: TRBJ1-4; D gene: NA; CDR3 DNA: TGTGCCACATCTCGGGAGTCGGGATGGGAAAAACTGTTTTTT; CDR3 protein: CATSRESGWEKLFF
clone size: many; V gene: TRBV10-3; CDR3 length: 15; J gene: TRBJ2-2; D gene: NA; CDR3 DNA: TGTGCCATCAGTGTATCTGGATCAAACACCGGGGAGCTGTTTTTT; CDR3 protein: CAISVSGSNTGELFF
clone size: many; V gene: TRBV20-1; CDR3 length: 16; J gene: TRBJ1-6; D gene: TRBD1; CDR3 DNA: TGCAGTGCAACCTTTAGGACAGGAAGAAATAATTCACCCCTCCACTTT; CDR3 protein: CSATFRTGRNNSPLHF
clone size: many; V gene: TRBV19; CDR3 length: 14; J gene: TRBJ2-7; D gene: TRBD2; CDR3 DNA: TGTGCCAGTAGTAGCAGACTAGCCCCCTACGAGCAGTACTTC; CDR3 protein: CASSSRLAPYEQYF
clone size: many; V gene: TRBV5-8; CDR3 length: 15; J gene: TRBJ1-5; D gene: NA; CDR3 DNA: TGTGCCAGCAGCTTGGCCAGGGGACCAAATCAGCCCCAGCATTTT; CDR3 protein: CASSLARGPNQPQHF
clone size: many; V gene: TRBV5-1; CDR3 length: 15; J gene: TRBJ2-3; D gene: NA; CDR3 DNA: TGCGCCAGCAGCTTGACGGCAGGCAGGGCCGATACGCAGTATTTT; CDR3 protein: CASSLTAGRADTQYF
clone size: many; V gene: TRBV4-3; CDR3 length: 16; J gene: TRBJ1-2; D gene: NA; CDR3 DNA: TGCGCCAGCAGCCAAGATGGGTGGGAATCCGCCCATGGCTACACCTTC; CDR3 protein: CASSQDGWESAHGYTF
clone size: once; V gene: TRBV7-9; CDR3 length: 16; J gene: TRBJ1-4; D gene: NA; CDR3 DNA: TGTGCCAGCAGTTGGGCCGCGGGGGCGCTTGGGGAAAAACTGTTTTTT; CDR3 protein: CASSWAAGALGEKLFF
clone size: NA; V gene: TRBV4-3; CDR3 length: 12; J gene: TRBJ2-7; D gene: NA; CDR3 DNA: TGCACCAGCAGCCAAGAACGGGTCGAGCAGTACTTC; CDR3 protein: CTSSQERVEQYF
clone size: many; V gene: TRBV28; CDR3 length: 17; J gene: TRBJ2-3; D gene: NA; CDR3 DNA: TGTGCCAGCACTGGGGGATCAGGGCGCCTAGGGACAGATACGCAGTATTTT; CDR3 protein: CASTGGSGRLGTDTQYF
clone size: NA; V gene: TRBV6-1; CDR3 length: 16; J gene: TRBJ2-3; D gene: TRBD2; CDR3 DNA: TGTGCCAGCAGTCCCCGGACTAGCGGGAGAACAGATACGCAGTATTTT; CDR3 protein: CASSPRTSGRTDTQYF
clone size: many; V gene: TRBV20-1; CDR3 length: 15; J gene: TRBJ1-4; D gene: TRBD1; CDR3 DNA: TGCAGTGCTAGAGATCCCGGGACAGGGTCCGAAAAACTGTTTTTT; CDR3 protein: CSARDPGTGSEKLFF
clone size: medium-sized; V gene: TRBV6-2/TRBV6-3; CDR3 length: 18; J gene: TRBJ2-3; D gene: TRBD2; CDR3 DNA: TGTGCCAGCAGAGGGAGCAAGGGGGGACTAGCGGGAGGAGATACGCAGTATTTT; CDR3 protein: CASRGSKGGLAGGDTQYF
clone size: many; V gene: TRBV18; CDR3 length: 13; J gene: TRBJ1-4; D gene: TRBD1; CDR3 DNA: TGTGCCAGCTCACCGGACAGGGAGGGAAAACTGTTTTTT; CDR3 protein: CASSPDREGKLFF
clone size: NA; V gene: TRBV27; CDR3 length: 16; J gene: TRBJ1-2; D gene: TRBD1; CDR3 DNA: TGTGCCAGCAGTTTAGACCCGGGACAGGCCAGCTATGGCTACACCTTC; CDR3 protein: CASSLDPGQASYGYTF
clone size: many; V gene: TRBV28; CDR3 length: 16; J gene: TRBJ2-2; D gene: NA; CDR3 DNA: TGTGCCAGCATACCCATATCGACAGCGGGCACCGGGGAGCTGTTTTTT; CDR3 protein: CASIPISTAGTGELFF
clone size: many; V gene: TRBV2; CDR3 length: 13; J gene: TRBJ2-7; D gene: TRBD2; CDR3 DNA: TGTGCCAGCAGTCCTCTTACTAGCGGGAGGGAGTACTTC; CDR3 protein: CASSPLTSGREYF
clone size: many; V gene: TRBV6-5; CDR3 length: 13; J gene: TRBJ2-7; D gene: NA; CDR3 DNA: TGTGCCAGCAGTTACCCAGGGACTGGGGAGCAGTACTTC; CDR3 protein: CASSYPGTGEQYF
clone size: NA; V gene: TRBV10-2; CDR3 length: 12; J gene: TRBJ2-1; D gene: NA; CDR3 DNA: TGCGCCAGCAGTTTCCGGAACAATGAGCAGTTCTTC; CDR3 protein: CASSFRNNEQFF